One sample yielded the 13 T cell receptor beta chains listed below, sequenced in a study of T cells in localized non-small cell lung cancer. TCRdb keeps only in-frame clones here, not all; method: immunoSEQ multiplex PCR. This table has approximately 81,000 clones, approximately 90% appearing once. Specimen: peripheral blood, collected before any cancer treatment. These receptors were collected from a woman between 40 and 69 years old with stage I squamous cell lung carcinoma.

The V call is TRBV9, the J call TRBJ2-5; 8 nucleotides align to TRBD2. Germline V gene lookup returns CDR1 SGDLS and CDR2 YYNGEE. This CDR3 region has 16 residues. The J segment lost 4 bases and the V segment lost 0 bases, leaving 8 bases of the junction unmatched. CDR3 residues: CASSVAGAGGLETQYF. DNA of the CDR3: TGTGCCAGCAGCGTAGCTGGTGCGGGGGGCTTAGAGACCCAGTACTTC.

The sample holds one count of this clone. The chain employs TRBV4-1 and TRBJ1-1, with D tentatively TRBD1 (5 bases). In germline, CDR1 is MGHRA, CDR2 YSYEKL. This CDR3 is built from 14 residues. With 0 bases removed from V and 4 bases from J, the gap between germline ends came to 9 bases. The CDR3 loop reads CASSQEEGPTEAFF. The DNA for the CDR3 is TGCGCCAGCAGCCAAGAGGAGGGACCCACTGAAGCTTTCTTT.

The genes are TRBV15 and TRBJ2-4, with 9 bases identical to TRBD1. From germline, CDR1 is LNHNV and CDR2 YYDKDF (reference sequence). The length of the CDR3 is 11 residues. The junction had 7 bases not matched to a gene; V was cut back by 6 bases and J by 16 bases. The CDR3 sequence is CATSGGTGQYF. CDR3 nucleotide sequence: TGTGCCACCAGTGGGGGGACAGGGCAATACTTC.

The genes are TRBV2 and TRBJ2-3, with TRBD1 identical over 10 bases. V trimming: 2 bases; J trimming: 7 bases; junction bases outside the gene matches: 6. The CDR3 runs 15 residues. Germline V gives CDR1 SNHLY, CDR2 FYNNEI. CDR3: CASSEIGTGANTQYF. CDR3 DNA sequence: TGTGCCAGCAGTGAAATAGGGACAGGGGCAAATACGCAGTATTTT.

Concerning this clone: The junction does not match germline at one end; this may be a read error. This chain uses TRBV25-1 with TRBJ1-6, with TRBD1 matching over 7 bases. The CDR3 contains 15 residues. Germline-derived CDR1 and CDR2 are MGHDK and SYGVNS. CDR3 sequence: CASRESTGVNSPLHF. The CDR3 bases are TGTGCCAGCAGGGAATCTACAGGGGTTAATTCACCCCTCCACTTT. Based on the CDR3 plus reference TRBV25-1 and TRBJ1-6, the full variable domain is EADIYQTPRYLVIGTGKKITLECSQTMGHDKMYWYQQDPGMELHLIHYSYGVNSTEKGDLSSESTVSRIRTEHFPLTLESARPSHTSQYLCASRESTGVNSPLHFGNGTRLTVT.

The J gene is TRBJ1-2, the V gene TRBV11-2, with D maybe TRBD1 (6 bases). Germline V CDR1 and CDR2: SGHAT, FQNNGV. This CDR3 is built from 13 residues. Trimming cost V 5 bases and J 8 bases, with 15 bases left between them. As DNA, the CDR3 is TGTGCCAGCAGCCCCACAGGGCTATGGGGCTACACCTTC. It yields the protein CASSPTGLWGYTF.

The gene calls are TRBV6-5 and TRBJ2-7; no clear D gene. The CDR3 is 13 amino acids. Trimming shortened V by 0 bases and J by 6 bases, and 9 bases separated the two germline ends. CDR1 is MNHEY, CDR2 SVGAGI, per germline. The chain's CDR3 is CASSYSAPSEQYF. Here the CDR3 DNA reads TGTGCCAGCAGTTACTCCGCACCTTCCGAGCAGTACTTC.

The J gene is TRBJ1-1, the V gene TRBV7-2; maybe TRBD1 (5 bases). Germline-derived CDR1 and CDR2 are SGHTA and FQGNSA. The CDR3 has 15 residues. With 5 bases removed from V and 0 bases from J, the gap between germline ends came to 13 bases. The CDR3 nucleotides read TGTGCCAGCAGCCCAAGTTGGGGGATGAACACTGAAGCTTTCTTT. Protein sequence: CASSPSWGMNTEAFF.

This clone is a singleton in its sample. V and J are TRBV7-9 and TRBJ1-3; D remains unclear. The V gene's germline CDR1 is SEHNR and CDR2 FQNEAQ (reference sequence). Trimming removed 6 bases at V and 8 bases at J, with 8 bases between. The CDR3 extends over 11 amino acids. CDR3 amino acids: CASSPTDTIYF. The CDR3 nucleotides read TGTGCCAGCAGTCCCACAGACACCATATATTTT.

The chain couples TRBV5-4 to TRBJ2-3; 9 nucleotides agree with TRBD2. CDR1 is SGHNT and CDR2 is YYREEE in the germline V gene (reference sequence). V lost 1 base and J lost 1; bases outside the gene matches: 4. This CDR3 spans 16 amino acids. The CDR3 loop reads CASSLMSSGGTDTQYF. The CDR3, as DNA: TGTGCCAGCAGCTTGATGTCTAGCGGGGGCACAGATACGCAGTATTTT.

CDR3 nucleotide sequence: TGCGCCAGCAGCCCTGGGACAGGGGCTACAAATCAGCCCCAGCATTTT. Translating gives CASSPGTGATNQPQHF. This sequence joins TRBV5-1 and TRBJ1-5; 10 bases agree with TRBD1. There are 16 residues in the CDR3. The junction had 8 bases not matched to a gene; V was cut back by 4 bases and J by 4 bases. CDR1 and CDR2 (germline): SGHRS, YFSETQ.

The rearrangement links TRBV9 to TRBJ2-3; D call uncertain. This CDR3 has 14 residues. Germline-derived CDR1 and CDR2 are SGDLS and YYNGEE. Trimming shortened V by 0 bases and J by 4 bases, and 9 bases separated the two germline ends. The CDR3 loop is CASSVDWSADTQYF. The DNA for the CDR3 is TGTGCCAGCAGCGTAGATTGGTCGGCAGATACGCAGTATTTT.

V and J are TRBV9 and TRBJ2-3, with a tentative D call TRBD2 (6 bases). The V gene's germline CDR1 is SGDLS and CDR2 YYNGEE. The CDR3 covers 15 residues. The V and J ends lost 2 bases and 3 bases respectively, with 13 bases between them. Written as DNA, the CDR3 is TGTGCCAGCAGCGTGGGACTCCTAGAGACAGATACGCAGTATTTT. It specifies CASSVGLLETDTQYF.